This TCR beta chain appears in the sequencing data of a study of control samples from healthy donors and cancer patients. Measured with immunoSEQ multiplex PCR; TCRdb has only the in-frame clones, and not every one. The sample yields roughly 49,000 clones, roughly 90% seen once. This CDR3 is built from 15 residues. V lost 2 bases, J lost 2 bases, and 12 bases lay in between. CDR1 and CDR2 (germline): MNHEY, SVGAGI. The sequence came from a man between 45 and 60 years old with head and neck cancer. V gene TRBV6-5 combines with J gene TRBJ1-2; D ambiguous. Sequencing used PBMCs. CDR3 region: CASSYLGSTNYGYTF. DNA of the CDR3: TGTGCCAGCAGTTACCTGGGCTCGACAAACTATGGCTACACCTTC.